The 2 T cell receptor beta chains listed next were all sequenced from one sample in a study of OX40 agonist ivuxolimab in advanced cancers. Measured with immunoSEQ multiplex PCR; TCRdb has only the in-frame clones, and not every one. Counted here are about 23,000 clones, roughly 79% occurring once; the ten biggest clones make up about 2%. Specimen: CD4+ or CD8+ T cells sorted from blood, collected in a trial of the OX40 agonist ivuxolimab. These receptors all stem from an adult with an advanced solid tumor such as melanoma, head and neck, liver or kidney cancer.

CDR3 residues: CASSQDVAGGDTQYF. CDR3 nucleotide sequence: TGTGCCAGCAGCCAAGACGTGGCGGGAGGAGATACGCAGTATTTT. The rearrangement links TRBV4-2 to TRBJ2-3; 8 nucleotides line up with TRBD2. V was pared by 0 bases and J by 5 bases, with 4 bases of the junction left unmatched. CDR1 and CDR2 from the germline V gene are LGHNA and YNFKEQ. The CDR3 extends over 15 amino acids.

The chain uses TRBV5-5 and TRBJ1-4; the D gene is possibly TRBD1 (5 bases). Trimming shortened V by 2 bases and J by 0 bases, and 11 bases separated the two germline ends. Per germline, CDR1 SGHKS and CDR2 YYEKEE (reference sequence). The CDR3 totals 16 residues. In nucleotides, the CDR3 is TGTGCCAGCAGCTTACTGGGGGTCGCAACTAATGAAAAACTGTTTTTT. Its protein product is CASSLLGVATNEKLFF.